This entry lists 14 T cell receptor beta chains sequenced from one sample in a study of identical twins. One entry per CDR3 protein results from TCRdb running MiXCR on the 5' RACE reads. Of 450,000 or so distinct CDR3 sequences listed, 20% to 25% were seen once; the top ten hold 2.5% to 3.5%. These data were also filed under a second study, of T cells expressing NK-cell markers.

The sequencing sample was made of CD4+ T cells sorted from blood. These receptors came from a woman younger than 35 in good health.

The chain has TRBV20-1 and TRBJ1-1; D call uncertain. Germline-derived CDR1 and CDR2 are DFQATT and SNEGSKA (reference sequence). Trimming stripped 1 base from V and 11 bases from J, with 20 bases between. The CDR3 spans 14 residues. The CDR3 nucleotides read TGCAGTGCTAGAGCGACCCTCCGGTCGAGTGGGGCTTTCTTT. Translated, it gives CSARATLRSSGAFF.

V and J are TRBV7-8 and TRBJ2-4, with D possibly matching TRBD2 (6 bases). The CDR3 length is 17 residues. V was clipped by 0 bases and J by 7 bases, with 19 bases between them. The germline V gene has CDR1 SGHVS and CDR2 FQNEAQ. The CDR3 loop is CASSLALGQGGGNIQYF. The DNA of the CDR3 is TGTGCCAGCAGCTTAGCGCTGGGGCAGGGAGGAGGCAACATTCAGTACTTC.

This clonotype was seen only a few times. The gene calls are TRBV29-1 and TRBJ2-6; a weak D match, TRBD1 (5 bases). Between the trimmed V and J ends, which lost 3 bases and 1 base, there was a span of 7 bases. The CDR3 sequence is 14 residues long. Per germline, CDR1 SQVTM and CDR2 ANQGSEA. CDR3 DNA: TGCAGCGTTGATTCAGGGTCTGGGGCCAACGTCCTGACTTTC. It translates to CSVDSGSGANVLTF.

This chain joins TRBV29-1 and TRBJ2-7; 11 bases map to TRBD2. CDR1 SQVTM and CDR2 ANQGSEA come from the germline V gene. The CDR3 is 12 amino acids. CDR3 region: CTVLAGEDEQYF. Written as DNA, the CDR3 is TGCACCGTACTAGCGGGAGAGGACGAGCAGTACTTC.

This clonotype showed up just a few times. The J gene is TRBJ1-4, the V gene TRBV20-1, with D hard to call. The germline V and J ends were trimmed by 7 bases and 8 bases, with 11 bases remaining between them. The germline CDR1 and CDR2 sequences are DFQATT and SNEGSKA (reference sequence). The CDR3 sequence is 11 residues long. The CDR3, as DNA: TGCAGTGTAACCGGTGGCGAAAAACTGTTTTTT. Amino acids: CSVTGGEKLFF.

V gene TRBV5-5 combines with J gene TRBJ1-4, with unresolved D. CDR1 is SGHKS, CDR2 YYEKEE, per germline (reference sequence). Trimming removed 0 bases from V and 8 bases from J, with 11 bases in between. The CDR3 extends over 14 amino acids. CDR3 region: CASSLDWGGEKLFF. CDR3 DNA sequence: TGTGCCAGCAGCTTGGACTGGGGTGGGGAAAAACTGTTTTTT.

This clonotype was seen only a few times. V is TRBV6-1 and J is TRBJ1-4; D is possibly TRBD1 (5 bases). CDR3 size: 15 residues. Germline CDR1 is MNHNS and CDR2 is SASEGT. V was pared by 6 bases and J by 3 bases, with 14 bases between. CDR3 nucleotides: TGTGCCAGCAGGAGATCAGGGCAGCCTAATGAAAAACTGTTTTTT. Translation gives CASRRSGQPNEKLFF.

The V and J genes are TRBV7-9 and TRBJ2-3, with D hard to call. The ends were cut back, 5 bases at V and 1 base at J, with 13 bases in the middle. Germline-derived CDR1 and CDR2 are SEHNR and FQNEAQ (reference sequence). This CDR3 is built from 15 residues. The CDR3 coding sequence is TGTGCCAGCAGCCCTACCGGAGTGGGCACAGATACGCAGTATTTT. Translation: CASSPTGVGTDTQYF.

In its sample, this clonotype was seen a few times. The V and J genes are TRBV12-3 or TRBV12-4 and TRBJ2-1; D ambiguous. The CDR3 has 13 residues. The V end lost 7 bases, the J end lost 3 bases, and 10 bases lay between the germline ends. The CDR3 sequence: CASTAQDYNEQFF. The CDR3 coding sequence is TGTGCCAGCACTGCTCAGGACTACAATGAGCAGTTCTTC.

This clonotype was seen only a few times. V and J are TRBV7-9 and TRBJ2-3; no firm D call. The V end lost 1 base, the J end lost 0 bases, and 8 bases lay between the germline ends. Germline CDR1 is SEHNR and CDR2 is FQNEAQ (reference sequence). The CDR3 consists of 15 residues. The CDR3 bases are TGTGCCAGCAGCTTAGTTGCGGATAGCACAGATACGCAGTATTTT. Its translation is CASSLVADSTDTQYF.

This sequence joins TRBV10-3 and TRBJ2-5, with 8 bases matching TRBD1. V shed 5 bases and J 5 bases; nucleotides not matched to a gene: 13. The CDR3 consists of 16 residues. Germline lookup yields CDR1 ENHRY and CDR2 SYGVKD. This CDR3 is CAISFSGQGMGETQYF. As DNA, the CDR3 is TGTGCCATCAGTTTTTCTGGACAGGGTATGGGGGAGACCCAGTACTTC.

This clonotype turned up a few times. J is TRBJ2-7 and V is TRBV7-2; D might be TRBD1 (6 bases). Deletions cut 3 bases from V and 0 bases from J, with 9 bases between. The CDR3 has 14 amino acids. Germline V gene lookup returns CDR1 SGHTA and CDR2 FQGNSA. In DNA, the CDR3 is TGTGCCAGCAGCTTGGACAGCATCTCCTACGAGCAGTACTTC. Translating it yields CASSLDSISYEQYF.

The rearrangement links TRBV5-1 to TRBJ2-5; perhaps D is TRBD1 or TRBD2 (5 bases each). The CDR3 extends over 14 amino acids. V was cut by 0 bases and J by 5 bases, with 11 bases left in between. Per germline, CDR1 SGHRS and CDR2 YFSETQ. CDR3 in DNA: TGCGCCAGCAGCTTGGAAGAGGGGTTGGAGACCCAGTACTTC. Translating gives CASSLEEGLETQYF.

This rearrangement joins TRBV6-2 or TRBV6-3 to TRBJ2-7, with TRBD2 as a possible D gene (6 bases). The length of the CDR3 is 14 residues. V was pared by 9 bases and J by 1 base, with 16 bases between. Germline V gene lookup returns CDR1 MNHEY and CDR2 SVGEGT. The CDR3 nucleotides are TGTGCCAGTTCTAGGGGAGGACCGTCCTACGAGCAGTACTTC. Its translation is CASSRGGPSYEQYF.